The 25 T cell receptor beta chains presented below share a single source sample, sequenced in a study of CD8+CD57+ T cells in acquired aplastic anemia. The sequenced patients had an expansion of CD8+CD57+ cells seen by flow cytometry. Both TCR beta VDJ combination and CDR3 sequence profiling were carried out. Genomic DNA was the template for this profiling. From the reads, TCRdb called clonotypes with MiXCR, one entry per CDR3 protein. This table has 210,000 or so distinct CDR3 sequences, around 49% appearing once. The sequencing input was sorted CD4+, CD8+, or CD8+CD57+ T cells (not recorded which) from PBMCs. Source of these receptors: a human donor with aplastic anemia.

About this clonotype: This may stem from a read error, because a much larger clone lies one nucleotide away. The chain couples TRBV19 to TRBJ1-1; D gene ambiguous. The CDR3 is 13 amino acids. V lost 8 bases and J lost 7, with 17 bases in between. Germline values: CDR1 LNHDA, CDR2 SQIVND (reference sequence). As DNA, the CDR3 is TGTGCCAGTGGTGTCACTCATAGAGGTGAAGCTTTCTTT. Translation gives CASGVTHRGEAFF. Combining the CDR3 with reference TRBV19 and TRBJ1-1 gives the whole variable domain DGGITQSPKYLFRKEGQNVTLSCEQNLNHDAMYWYRQDPGQGLRLIYYSQIVNDFQKGDIAEGYSVSREKKESFPLTVTSAQKNPTAFYLCASGVTHRGEAFFGQGTRLTVV.

As concerns this clonotype: The junction does not match germline at one end; this may be a read error. The rearrangement joins TRBV24-1 to TRBJ2-3; 7 bases align to TRBD2. This CDR3 comprises 16 residues. Germline V gene sequence: CDR1 KGHDR, CDR2 SFDVKD. The CDR3 here is CASSLTGGGWTDTQYF. In DNA, the CDR3 is TGTGCCAGCAGTTTAACCGGCGGGGGTTGGACAGATACGCAGTATTTT.

About this clonotype itself: This could be a read error, since a much larger clone is one nucleotide away. This sequence joins TRBV2 and TRBJ1-1; 7 nucleotides line up with TRBD1. The CDR3 consists of 15 residues. CDR1 and CDR2 from the germline V gene are SNHLY and FYNNEI. The J segment lost 6 bases and the V segment lost 4 bases, leaving 11 bases of the junction unmatched. For the CDR3, the DNA is TGTGCCAGCAGTGGCCCGAGGGGGCCCCAGTCTGAAGCTTTCTTT. It is translated as CASSGPRGPQSEAFF.

The chain is built from TRBV15 and TRBJ2-1, with TRBD2 matching over 11 bases. This CDR3 contains 18 residues. The germline CDR1 and CDR2 sequences are LNHNV and YYDKDF (reference sequence). Trimming took 3 bases from V and 4 from J; bases not matched to a gene: 11. The CDR3 bases are TGTGCCACCAGCAGCTATACCGGGACTAGCGGTGTGTACAATGAGCAGTTCTTC. Translation: CATSSYTGTSGVYNEQFF.

For this clonotype: A clone one base away is much larger, so this may be a read error. The V call is TRBV19, the J call TRBJ2-7; 14 bases match TRBD2. Germline V gene lookup returns CDR1 LNHDA and CDR2 SQIVND (reference sequence). CDR3 length: 15 amino acids. V was pared by 9 bases and J by 6 bases, with 10 bases of the junction left unmatched. The CDR3 reads CASSRTSGGPCEQYF. The CDR3 DNA reads TGTGCCAGCAGCCGGACTAGCGGGGGGCCCTGCGAGCAGTACTTC.

This clonotype was detected ten times or more. The chain combines TRBV20-1 with TRBJ2-3; 8 nucleotides line up with TRBD2. V shed 4 bases and J 2 bases; nucleotides not matched to a gene: 8. The CDR3 length is 15 residues. Germline CDR1 and CDR2: DFQATT and SNEGSKA (reference sequence). The CDR3 nucleotides read TGCAGTGCTACCGAGACGGGGGGGCTCACAGATACGCAGTATTTT. It specifies CSATETGGLTDTQYF.

This clonotype has a handful of counts. The chain carries TRBV6-1 and TRBJ2-7, with D possibly matching TRBD1 (6 bases). Trimming pared 2 bases from V and 3 bases from J, leaving 20 bases between. There are 17 residues in the CDR3. The germline CDR1 and CDR2 sequences are MNHNS and SASEGT. Here the CDR3 DNA reads TGTGCCAGCAGTGAATTTTTATTGGGAGAGGACAGCTACGAGCAGTACTTC. It encodes CASSEFLLGEDSYEQYF.

The V and J genes are TRBV2 and TRBJ1-1; D may be TRBD1 (5 bases). Between the trimmed V and J ends, which lost 5 bases and 8 bases, there was a span of 15 bases. The CDR3 covers 13 residues. Germline V gene sequence: CDR1 SNHLY, CDR2 FYNNEI. The CDR3 bases are TGTGCCAGCAGTTTACTCACAGGATTAGAAGCTTTCTTT. Translated, it gives CASSLLTGLEAFF.

This clonotype is medium-sized (0.01 to 0.1%) by share. The chain couples TRBV2 to TRBJ2-7, with D possibly being TRBD1 (5 bases). V was clipped by 8 bases and J by 2 bases, with 16 bases between them. The CDR3 extends over 14 amino acids. Germline-derived CDR1 and CDR2 are SNHLY and FYNNEI. CDR3 bases: TGTGCCAGCCGCATCAGGGTTTTCACCTACGAGCAGTACTTC. Its translation: CASRIRVFTYEQYF.

V and J are TRBV29-1 and TRBJ2-3; D ambiguous. The CDR3 spans 13 residues. V was cut by 6 bases and J by 3 bases, with 13 bases left in between. Germline CDR1 reads SQVTM; CDR2 reads ANQGSEA. The CDR3 reads CSVCRVGTDTQYF. CDR3 in DNA: TGCAGCGTATGTAGGGTGGGGACAGATACGCAGTATTTT.

This chain joins TRBV12-3 or TRBV12-4 and TRBJ2-2; D is unclear. The CDR3 length is 14 residues. Trimming cost V 5 bases and J 0 bases, with 7 bases left between them. The DNA of the CDR3 is TGTGCCAGCAGTGACGAGGCGAACACCGGGGAGCTGTTTTTT. The encoded protein is CASSDEANTGELFF.

The chain is built from TRBV15 and TRBJ2-7; no clear D. The CDR3 contains 12 residues. With 3 bases removed from V and 5 bases from J, the gap between germline ends came to 8 bases. The germline CDR1 and CDR2 sequences are LNHNV and YYDKDF (reference sequence). CDR3 sequence reads: CATSSHRNEQYF. Written as DNA, the CDR3 is TGTGCCACCAGCAGCCATAGAAACGAGCAGTACTTC.

In its sample, this clonotype was seen once. The chain links TRBV24-1 to TRBJ1-2, with TRBD1 matching over 7 bases. The CDR3 spans 13 residues. The germline V gene has CDR1 KGHDR and CDR2 SFDVKD. J lost 3 bases, V lost 4 bases, and 1 base had no gene match. CDR3 DNA sequence: TGTGCCACCAGTGAACAGGGGCACTATGGCTACACCTTC. Its translation: CATSEQGHYGYTF.

This clonotype appeared many times. The chain is built from TRBV15 and TRBJ2-7; TRBD2 matches at 11 bases. CDR1 and CDR2 (germline): LNHNV, YYDKDF (reference sequence). V gave up 0 bases and J gave up 3 bases; unmatched junction bases: 1. This CDR3 is 15 amino acids long. DNA for the CDR3: TGTGCCACCAGCAGAGATACTAGCGGGGGCTACGAGCAGTACTTC. Translation: CATSRDTSGGYEQYF.

The CDR3 DNA follows: TGTGCCAGCAGACCCCCTAGCTCCCTCTCAGAGCAGTTCTTC. Translating it yields CASRPPSSLSEQFF. V gene TRBV6-5 combines with J gene TRBJ2-1; D possibly corresponds to TRBD2 (5 bases). CDR1 is MNHEY, CDR2 SVGAGI, per germline. V lost 6 bases and J 10 bases, leaving 19 bases between the germline ends. The CDR3 is 14 amino acids.

This clonotype was observed at least ten times. The chain has TRBV2 and TRBJ2-7; the D gene is possibly TRBD2 (5 bases). CDR1 and CDR2 from the germline V gene are SNHLY and FYNNEI. The germline V and J ends were trimmed by 2 bases and 6 bases, with 11 bases remaining between them. The CDR3 is 13 residues long. CDR3 amino acids: CASSESRGGEQYF. CDR3 sequence (DNA): TGTGCCAGCAGTGAATCTCGAGGAGGCGAGCAGTACTTC.

Here the CDR3 reads CASSLREEKLFF. The CDR3 DNA reads as TGTGCCAGCAGCTTACGGGAAGAGAAACTGTTTTTT. The chain recombines TRBV7-9 with TRBJ1-4; unclear D gene. V lost 2 bases, J lost 11 bases, and 9 bases lay in between. Germline assignment: CDR1 SEHNR and CDR2 FQNEAQ (reference sequence). CDR3 length equals 12 residues.

This clonotype was counted many times. The J gene is TRBJ1-1, the V gene TRBV7-6; possibly TRBD1 for D (6 bases). This CDR3 has 14 residues. CDR1 and CDR2 from the germline V gene are SGHVS and FNYEAQ. V was shortened by 6 bases and J by 2 bases, with 13 bases between the two germline ends. The CDR3 loop reads CASRVSQGNTEAFF. DNA of the CDR3: TGTGCCAGCAGAGTATCACAGGGAAACACTGAAGCTTTCTTT.

This clonotype came up a few times. The chain joins TRBV5-1 to TRBJ1-1; no clear D gene. The germline CDR1 and CDR2 sequences are SGHRS and YFSETQ. Trimming pared 0 bases from V and 12 bases from J, leaving 15 bases between. The CDR3 is 13 amino acids. For the CDR3, the DNA is TGCGCCAGCAGCTTGGATGGTCCTACACTAACTTTCTTT. Its protein is CASSLDGPTLTFF. Based on the CDR3 plus reference TRBV5-1 and TRBJ1-1, the full variable domain is KAGVTQTPRYLIKTRGQQVTLSCSPISGHRSVSWYQQTPGQGLQFLFEYFSETQRNKGNFPGRFSGRQFSNSRSEMNVSTLELGDSALYLCASSLDGPTLTFFGQGTRLTVV.

With regard to this clonotype: A clone one base away is much larger, so this may be a read error. The chain is built from TRBV5-1 and TRBJ2-3; possible D gene TRBD2, 6 bases. V lost 6 bases, J lost 2 bases, and 13 bases lay in between. CDR1 is SGHRS and CDR2 is YFSETQ in the germline V gene. The CDR3 length is 14 residues. CDR3 in DNA: TGCGCCAGCATGGCGGCGGGGAACACAGATACGCAGTATTTT. The encoded protein is CASMAAGNTDTQYF.

J is TRBJ1-1 and V is TRBV10-3; unclear D gene. The CDR3 has 14 amino acids. The V gene lost 6 bases and the J gene lost 1 base, with 12 bases spanning the gap. CDR1 and CDR2 from the germline V gene are ENHRY and SYGVKD. CDR3 sequence: CAISGSDRNTEAFF. The CDR3 DNA reads as TGTGCCATCAGCGGATCGGACCGGAACACTGAAGCTTTCTTT.

In this sample, this clonotype turned up many times. This chain joins TRBV5-1 and TRBJ2-1; D unclear. This CDR3 has 14 amino acids. The germline gives CDR1 SGHRS, CDR2 YFSETQ. Trimming took 0 bases from V and 3 from J, leaving 7 bases between them. In DNA form, the CDR3 reads TGCGCCAGCAGCTTGGAGACTTACTACAATGAGCAGTTCTTC. Amino acid sequence: CASSLETYYNEQFF.

The table lists this clonotype with a count of one. The chain joins TRBV10-3 to TRBJ2-3; D ambiguous. The CDR3 is made up of 13 amino acids. The V and J ends lost 5 bases and 1 base respectively, with 7 bases between them. Germline V gene lookup returns CDR1 ENHRY and CDR2 SYGVKD. For the CDR3, the DNA is TGTGCCATCAGTAATAGTGGCACAGATACGCAGTATTTT. Translation: CAISNSGTDTQYF.

This clonotype was recorded many times. The rearrangement links TRBV7-2 to TRBJ2-2, with TRBD1 matching over 10 bases. The CDR3 spans 15 residues. Germline-derived CDR1 and CDR2 are SGHTA and FQGNSA. With 6 bases clipped from V and 5 bases from J, the junction kept 6 bases outside the gene matches. CDR3 in amino acids: CASRPGTGDTGELFF. The DNA for the CDR3 is TGTGCCAGCAGACCCGGGACAGGGGATACCGGGGAGCTGTTTTTT.

The chain employs TRBV12-3 or TRBV12-4 and TRBJ2-2; maybe TRBD1 (6 bases). V lost 7 bases to trimming and J lost 7 bases, with 19 bases between them. The CDR3 loop spans 15 amino acids. This CDR3 is CASKTSRGHSGELFF. The CDR3 DNA reads as TGTGCCAGCAAAACCTCCAGGGGCCATAGCGGGGAGCTGTTTTTT.